These 8 T cell receptor beta chains share one sample of origin, sequenced in a study of cytomegalovirus exposure and HLA in healthy donors listed by TCRdb under 2017. Receptor amplification or capture employed the immunoSEQ multiplex PCR assay. A mixture of 60 forward primers for TCR Vbeta segments and 13 reverse primers for TCR Jbeta segments was used in the multiplex PCR. Not all clones reach the TCRdb copy of this immuneACCESS table, which keeps in-frame sequences only. Checked studies attribute under half of the gap to unresolved V genes and leave the rest unexplained. The table for this sample lists roughly 100,000 clones; 75% of them were counted only once. The top ten clones comprise around 2.5% of the sample. Sequences were obtained from PBMCs. The receptors were gathered from a man aged 35-49 years in good health and CMV-seronegative.

The chain links TRBV15 to TRBJ2-5, with D possibly TRBD1 on 6 matching bases. CDR3 length: 15 residues. Trimming stripped 5 bases from V and 4 bases from J, with 17 bases between. CDR1 and CDR2 from the germline V gene are LNHNV and YYDKDF (reference sequence). CDR3 loop: CATSGVRGGGETQYF. Written as DNA, the CDR3 is TGTGCCACCAGCGGGGTCAGGGGCGGAGGAGAGACCCAGTACTTC.

The J gene is TRBJ2-3, the V gene TRBV5-6; 11 bases agree with TRBD2. The CDR3 covers 18 residues. The germline V gene encodes CDR1 SGHDT and CDR2 YYEEEE. Trimming cost V 2 bases and J 0 bases; bases outside gene matches: 8. The CDR3 DNA follows: TGTGCCAGCAGCTTTGGGGTACTAGCGGGGGCTAGCACAGATACGCAGTATTTT. Amino acid sequence: CASSFGVLAGASTDTQYF.

The chain joins TRBV7-9 to TRBJ1-2; 10 nucleotides line up with TRBD1. There are 17 residues in the CDR3. Unmatched junction bases numbered 14, after V lost 3 bases and J lost 7 bases. Looked up from germline, CDR1 is SEHNR and CDR2 is FQNEAQ (reference sequence). The CDR3 region is CASSLAGTGVKMGGYTF. DNA of the CDR3: TGTGCCAGCAGCTTGGCCGGGACAGGGGTGAAGATGGGTGGCTACACCTTC.

This clone has more than one count but fewer than ten. The CDR3 carries no conserved terminal phenylalanine or tryptophan, so it likely arises from a read error. It is unclear where the CDR3 begins or ends on the DNA, so no DNA is shown, and the CDR3 is as TCRdb lists it. CDR3 in amino acids: CASSLIGGGSGEY. The chain uses TRBV4-1 and TRBJ1-2. Germline V gives CDR1 MGHRA, CDR2 YSYEKL. Both ends counted, the CDR3 spans 13 residues.

This sequence joins TRBV4-1 and TRBJ2-1, with 9 bases that match TRBD2. With 2 bases clipped from V and 3 bases from J, the junction kept 2 bases outside the gene matches. This CDR3 is 15 amino acids long. Germline assignment: CDR1 MGHRA and CDR2 YSYEKL. CDR3 sequence reads: CASSQTRGGYNEQFF. The CDR3 coding sequence is TGCGCCAGCAGCCAAACGCGGGGGGGCTACAATGAGCAGTTCTTC.

This chain links TRBV19 with TRBJ2-2; possibly TRBD2 for D (6 bases). Trimming stripped 10 bases from V and 0 bases from J, with 9 bases between. Germline loops: CDR1 LNHDA, CDR2 SQIVND (reference sequence). CDR3 length: 13 residues. Written as DNA, the CDR3 is TGTGCCACTTGGGGGGCGAACACCGGGGAGCTGTTTTTT. This codes for CATWGANTGELFF.

This chain uses TRBV2 with TRBJ2-5, with 9 bases matching TRBD1. Matching the DNA end better, TRBJ2-7 makes the J call doubtful. Per germline, CDR1 SNHLY and CDR2 FYNNEI. The CDR3 contains 14 residues. CDR3 protein: CASGGQGRANEQYF. The CDR3 DNA reads TGTGCCAGCGGGGGACAGGGAAGGGCTAACGAGCAGTACTTC.

The chain carries TRBV4-1 and TRBJ1-4; no clear D. The CDR3 length is 15 residues. V lost 1 base and J 0 bases, leaving 6 bases between the germline ends. Per germline, CDR1 MGHRA and CDR2 YSYEKL. The CDR3 loop is CASSQGTATNEKLFF. DNA for the CDR3: TGCGCCAGCAGCCAAGGGACTGCAACTAATGAAAAACTGTTTTTT.